Listed below are T cell receptor beta chains from one sample, sequenced in a study of T cells in Graves' hyperthyroidism and ophthalmopathy. TCRdb re-derived calls from the multiplex PCR reads in MiXCR, one entry per CDR3 protein. The sample holds fewer than 350,000 distinct CDR3 sequences; roughly 15% are singletons and the top ten take roughly 7.5%. Material for sequencing was blood. The receptors stem from a woman aged 25-40 years with Graves' hyperthyroidism that later progressed to Graves' ophthalmopathy. CDR3s include the opening cysteine and the closing phenylalanine or tryptophan. The D gene is left open where the match is weak. Size tells how often a clone was seen (once, few, many) or the class of an expanded clone, and some rows leave it out.

D: -
size: many
J: TRBJ1-5
V: TRBV12-3/TRBV12-4
CDR3: CASSPAWDQPQHF
DNA: TGTGCCAGCAGTCCAGCCTGGGATCAGCCCCAGCATTTT

D: -
size: many
J: TRBJ1-4
V: TRBV6-1
CDR3: CASTPGGREKLFF
DNA: TGTGCCAGCACCCCCGGGGGGCGCGAAAAACTGTTTTTT

D: TRBD1
size: many
J: TRBJ1-5
V: TRBV15
CDR3: CATSIPRERGPNQPQHF
DNA: TGTGCCACCAGCATTCCCAGGGAGAGGGGGCCCAATCAGCCCCAGCATTTT

D: -
size: many
J: TRBJ2-7
V: TRBV6-1
CDR3: CASRRDLGEQYF
DNA: TGTGCCAGCAGGAGGGATCTGGGTGAGCAGTACTTC

D: TRBD2
size: many
J: TRBJ2-1
V: TRBV29-1
CDR3: CSVERAGGLADEQFF
DNA: TGCAGCGTTGAAAGGGCGGGAGGCCTAGCCGATGAGCAGTTCTTC

D: -
size: -
J: TRBJ2-2
V: TRBV19
CDR3: CASSGLNTGELFF
DNA: TGTGCCAGTAGTGGACTAAACACCGGGGAGCTGTTTTTT

D: -
size: many
J: TRBJ1-2
V: TRBV29-1
CDR3: CSVERDYGYTF
DNA: TGCAGCGTTGAACGGGACTATGGCTACACCTTC

D: TRBD2
size: -
J: TRBJ2-7
V: TRBV19
CDR3: CASSPYGGGSYEQYF
DNA: TGTGCCAGTAGCCCCTATGGGGGAGGGAGCTACGAGCAGTACTTC

D: -
size: few
J: TRBJ2-7
V: TRBV4-3
CDR3: CASSQGTESYEQYF
DNA: TGCGCCAGCAGCCAAGGCACGGAGTCCTACGAGCAGTACTTC

D: -
size: many
J: TRBJ1-2
V: TRBV30
CDR3: CACQGYVYGYTF
DNA: TGTGCCTGTCAGGGTTACGTCTATGGCTACACCTTC

D: -
size: -
J: TRBJ2-2
V: TRBV7-8
CDR3: CAGSQLGGGRELFF
DNA: TGTGCCGGCAGCCAACTGGGGGGGGGCCGGGAGCTGTTTTTT

D: -
size: many
J: TRBJ1-2
V: TRBV6-1
CDR3: CASSEIGGPVYGYTF
DNA: TGTGCCAGCAGTGAAATCGGAGGGCCCGTCTATGGCTACACCTTC

D: TRBD1
size: many
J: TRBJ2-3
V: TRBV30
CDR3: CAWSVLRLGTDTDTQYF
DNA: TGTGCCTGGAGTGTACTTCGGTTGGGGACAGACACAGATACGCAGTATTTT

D: TRBD1
size: few
J: TRBJ1-5
V: TRBV6-1
CDR3: CASSGMTGTPRGNQPQHF
DNA: TGTGCCAGCAGTGGTATGACAGGGACCCCCAGGGGCAATCAGCCCCAGCATTTT

D: TRBD1
size: many
J: TRBJ2-2
V: TRBV12-3/TRBV12-4
CDR3: CASSLAAGQVAGELFF
DNA: TGTGCCAGCAGTTTAGCGGCGGGACAGGTTGCCGGGGAGCTGTTTTTT

D: -
size: many
J: TRBJ1-2
V: TRBV7-9
CDR3: CASRERIGGGYGYTF
DNA: TGTGCCAGCAGGGAAAGGATCGGGGGCGGATATGGCTACACCTTC

D: TRBD1
size: many
J: TRBJ2-5
V: TRBV18
CDR3: CASSPRTGGQETQYF
DNA: TGTGCCAGCTCACCACGGACAGGGGGCCAAGAGACCCAGTACTTC

D: TRBD2
size: -
J: TRBJ2-7
V: TRBV20-1
CDR3: CSARGGLAGGSSYEQYF
DNA: TGCAGTGCTAGGGGTGGACTAGCGGGAGGGAGCTCCTACGAGCAGTACTTC

D: -
size: -
J: TRBJ2-3
V: TRBV15
CDR3: CATSRVASTDTQYF
DNA: TGTGCCACCAGCAGGGTGGCTAGCACAGATACGCAGTATTTT

D: -
size: few
J: TRBJ2-2
V: TRBV4-3
CDR3: CASSQTDTGELFF
DNA: TGCGCCAGCAGCCAAACGGACACCGGGGAGCTGTTTTTT

D: TRBD1
size: many
J: TRBJ2-7
V: TRBV6-8
CDR3: CASSSSTGQGYEQYF
DNA: TGTGCCAGCAGCTCTTCTACGGGACAGGGTTACGAGCAGTACTTC

D: -
size: few
J: TRBJ2-2
V: TRBV5-6
CDR3: CASSSRETPSTGELFF
DNA: TGTGCCAGCAGCTCAAGGGAAACCCCGAGCACCGGGGAGCTGTTTTTT

D: -
size: -
J: TRBJ1-1
V: TRBV13
CDR3: CASSQDRSNEAFF
DNA: TGTGCCAGCAGCCAAGATCGCTCGAATGAAGCTTTCTTT

D: TRBD2
size: many
J: TRBJ2-7
V: TRBV6-2/TRBV6-3
CDR3: CASSSTPSGGYYEQYF
DNA: TGTGCCAGCAGTTCCACTCCTAGCGGGGGATACTACGAGCAGTACTTC